Listed below are T cell receptor beta chains from one sample, sequenced in a study of T cell responses to AZD1222 COVID-19 vaccine. Assay: immunoSEQ multiplex PCR; the TCRdb copy retains only in-frame clones and omits some. The profile shows about 92,000 clones, approximately 90% of them singletons. The starting material was peripheral blood, obtained on day 0 of AZD1222 vaccination. These receptors were taken from an adult in good health. The CDR3 runs from the conserved cysteine through the conserved F or W. Each record gives: V gene, D gene, J gene, clone size, CDR3 DNA, CDR3 protein. A D gene is named only where the DNA matches it firmly. Clone size is stated in some rows and not others, as once, few, many or a class when expanded.

TRBV7-9,NA,TRBJ1-2,once,TGTGCCAGCAGCCCCCGCCGGGCCACCGAAGCCGATTATGGCTACACCTTC,CASSPRRATEADYGYTF
TRBV6-5,TRBD1,TRBJ1-4,few,TGTGCCAGCAGTTACTCCGGGACAGGGGGCGGCGGAAAACTGTTTTTT,CASSYSGTGGGGKLFF
TRBV19,TRBD1,TRBJ2-7,NA,TGTGCCAGTAGTTTTAAGGGACAGGGGGGCGAGCAGTACTTC,CASSFKGQGGEQYF
TRBV30,NA,TRBJ1-1,NA,TGTGCCTGCCAAAGGAGGAACACTGAAGCTTTCTTT,CACQRRNTEAFF
TRBV7-8,NA,TRBJ1-5,NA,TGTGCCAGCAGCGGACAGATCGGATCGCAGCCCCAGCATTTT,CASSGQIGSQPQHF
TRBV6-6,NA,TRBJ1-5,NA,TGTGCCAGCAGTTACTCGGGCAGCAATCAGCCCCAGCATTTT,CASSYSGSNQPQHF
TRBV27,TRBD1,TRBJ2-7,NA,TGTGCCAGCAGTTCTACCGGGACAGGGTCCTACGAGCAGTACTTC,CASSSTGTGSYEQYF
TRBV2,TRBD1,TRBJ1-5,NA,TGTGCCAGCAGAGGGACAGGGGGCCAGCCCCAGCATTTT,CASRGTGGQPQHF
TRBV6-1,TRBD1,TRBJ1-2,NA,TGTGCCAGCAGTGAAGCGCTTCTGGACAGGGGGCTTGGCTACACCTTC,CASSEALLDRGLGYTF
TRBV11-2,TRBD2,TRBJ2-1,NA,TGTGCCAGCAGCTTAGTGGGTAGCGGGCCAGACAATGAGCAGTTCTTC,CASSLVGSGPDNEQFF
TRBV5-1,TRBD2,TRBJ2-4,once,TGCGCCAGCAGCTCATGGACTAGCGGGGGAGGAAACATTCAGTACTTC,CASSSWTSGGGNIQYF
TRBV5-1,TRBD1,TRBJ2-3,NA,TGCGCCAGCAGCCTGGGGGACAGGGGAACAGATACGCAGTATTTT,CASSLGDRGTDTQYF
TRBV19,TRBD1,TRBJ2-2,NA,TGTGCCAGTATCAGGGGGTGGAACACCGGGGAGCTGTTTTTT,CASIRGWNTGELFF
TRBV19,NA,TRBJ1-2,NA,TGTGCCAGTAGTGTCCAGGGAAGAGGGTATGGCTACACCTTC,CASSVQGRGYGYTF
TRBV5-1,TRBD1,TRBJ2-3,NA,TGCGCCAGCAGCATTGACAGGGGCACAGATACGCAGTATTTT,CASSIDRGTDTQYF
TRBV6-5,NA,TRBJ1-2,once,TGTGCCAGCAGTTACTCTGCGGGGGCCGCCTATGGCTACACCTTC,CASSYSAGAAYGYTF
TRBV14,NA,TRBJ1-2,NA,TGTGCCAGCAGCCACCGGGACGGAGTTGGCTACACCTTC,CASSHRDGVGYTF
TRBV6-6,NA,TRBJ1-6,few,TGTGCCAGCAGTTACTCTCGGCCAGCTAATAATTCACCCCTCCACTTT,CASSYSRPANNSPLHF
TRBV18,NA,TRBJ2-5,NA,TGTGCCAGCTCAAACCAGGCAGGGGCAGAGACCCAGTACTTC,CASSNQAGAETQYF
TRBV5-1,NA,TRBJ2-5,NA,TGCGCCAGCAGCTTGTTCGGGGCCCAAGAGACCCAGTACTTC,CASSLFGAQETQYF
TRBV5-1,TRBD1,TRBJ2-5,NA,TGCGCCAGCAGCTTGGGCAGGGGGTCGCAGACCCAGTACTTC,CASSLGRGSQTQYF
TRBV5-1,TRBD2,TRBJ2-2,NA,TGCGCCAGCAGCAAGGGACTAGACAACACCGGGGAGCTGTTTTTT,CASSKGLDNTGELFF
TRBV7-8,NA,TRBJ1-6,NA,TGTGCCAGCAGCTTAGCTTTAAGGCGTGGTTCACCCCTCCACTTT,CASSLALRRGSPLHF
TRBV5-1,TRBD2,TRBJ2-1,NA,TGCGCCAGCAGCTTGTTGCTAGCCGGGGGGAATGAGCAGTTCTTC,CASSLLLAGGNEQFF
TRBV29-1,NA,TRBJ2-3,NA,TGCAGCGTTGGGGCCAGGGTTACAGATACGCAGTATTTT,CSVGARVTDTQYF
TRBV20-1,NA,TRBJ1-1,NA,TGCAGTGTATACAGGGTTTTTGAAGCTTTCTTT,CSVYRVFEAFF
TRBV30,NA,TRBJ2-5,NA,TGTGCCTGGAGGATCCCCGGGTGGGAGACCCAGTACTTC,CAWRIPGWETQYF
TRBV6-6,TRBD2,TRBJ2-5,NA,TGTGCCAGCAATCAGCGGGGGAGGTGGGAGACCCAGTACTTC,CASNQRGRWETQYF
TRBV30,TRBD2,TRBJ2-7,NA,TGTGCCTGGAGTGCATTGAAGACTAGCGGAACCTACGAGCAGTACTTC,CAWSALKTSGTYEQYF
TRBV24-1,NA,TRBJ1-2,NA,TGTGCCACCGGATCAGACGGATTTTATGGCTACACCTTC,CATGSDGFYGYTF
TRBV5-5,NA,TRBJ1-5,once,TGTGCCAGCAGCCGGCTTGGGACGGATAATCAGCCCCAGCATTTT,CASSRLGTDNQPQHF
TRBV19,TRBD2,TRBJ2-3,NA,TGTGCCAGTAGGCAGACTAGCGGGGCAGATACGCAGTATTTT,CASRQTSGADTQYF
TRBV28,NA,TRBJ2-7,once,TGTGCCAGCAGCCGCCCCATAGGGGAGTTAACCTACGAGCAGTACTTC,CASSRPIGELTYEQYF